Following are 28 T cell receptor beta chains from one sample sequenced in a study of T cell changes during pregnancy in multiple sclerosis. This table comes from immunoSEQ multiplex PCR, and its TCRdb copy is limited to in-frame clones, with some not included. The sample has some 80,000 clones; roughly 90% are singletons. The specimen comprised peripheral blood, sampled in the first trimester of pregnancy. These receptors originate from a female donor in good health, enrolled as a control in a pregnancy study.

The chain combines TRBV19 with TRBJ2-5; a possible D gene is TRBD1 (6 bases). Germline V gives CDR1 LNHDA, CDR2 SQIVND (reference sequence). The CDR3 totals 15 residues. Between the trimmed V and J ends, which lost 0 bases and 3 bases, there was a span of 11 bases. In nucleotides, the CDR3 is TGTGCCAGTAGTATAGAGGGGGCAGGGGAAGAGACCCAGTACTTC. Its translation: CASSIEGAGEETQYF.

The chain combines TRBV7-2 with TRBJ1-6; 9 positions agree with TRBD1. Germline V gives CDR1 SGHTA, CDR2 FQGNSA. Germline trimming cut 1 base from V and 9 bases from J; bases unmatched to any gene: 1. The CDR3 has 14 residues. The CDR3 bases are TGTGCCAGCAGCTTAGGACAGGGGGGTTCACCCCTCCACTTT. Translated: CASSLGQGGSPLHF.

The chain carries TRBV10-3 and TRBJ1-1, with 8 bases matching TRBD1. Germline trimming cut 3 bases from V and 6 bases from J; bases unmatched to any gene: 6. Germline CDR1 reads ENHRY; CDR2 reads SYGVKD. There are 14 residues in the CDR3. CDR3 sequence reads: CAISDRGRYPEAFF. CDR3 sequence (DNA): TGTGCCATCAGTGACAGGGGGCGGTATCCTGAAGCTTTCTTT.

The chain has TRBV5-6 and TRBJ1-2, with D perhaps matching TRBD1 (5 bases). Between the trimmed V and J ends, which lost 3 bases and 5 bases, there was a span of 14 bases. This CDR3 comprises 14 residues. The V gene's germline CDR1 is SGHDT and CDR2 YYEEEE. The CDR3 DNA reads TGTGCCAGCAGCTCGGTGAACCGGGGGTATGGCTACACCTTC. Its protein product is CASSSVNRGYGYTF.

The chain combines TRBV10-3 with TRBJ2-2, with TRBD2 as a possible D gene (5 bases). CDR3 length: 14 residues. Between the trimmed V and J ends, which lost 3 bases and 3 bases, there was a span of 8 bases. Germline CDR1 is ENHRY and CDR2 is SYGVKD. The CDR3 sequence: CAISDGGDTGELFF. In DNA, the CDR3 is TGTGCCATCAGTGATGGAGGAGACACCGGGGAGCTGTTTTTT.

The V and J genes are TRBV15 and TRBJ2-7; D possibly corresponds to TRBD1 (5 bases). The CDR3 length is 16 residues. Germline values: CDR1 LNHNV, CDR2 YYDKDF (reference sequence). The V end was cut by 0 bases, the J end by 0 bases, with 12 bases between. DNA for the CDR3: TGTGCCACCAGCAGAGAGCGGACATACAGCTCCTACGAGCAGTACTTC. Translated, it gives CATSRERTYSSYEQYF.

J is TRBJ2-7 and V is TRBV7-8; possibly TRBD2 for D (6 bases). The V and J ends lost 5 bases and 2 bases respectively, with 16 bases between them. CDR1 is SGHVS and CDR2 is FQNEAQ in the germline V gene. CDR3 length equals 15 residues. Here the CDR3 DNA reads TGTGCCAGCAGCCCCGGCGGCGGGACCGCCTACGAGCAGTACTTC. This sequence encodes CASSPGGGTAYEQYF.

This chain uses TRBV19 with TRBJ2-7; 10 nucleotides agree with TRBD2. Germline V lookup: CDR1 LNHDA, CDR2 SQIVND (reference sequence). The V segment lost 5 bases and the J segment 2 bases; nucleotides outside the gene matches: 9. The CDR3 covers 16 residues. The CDR3 loop reads CASSPEGTSVAYEQYF. Written as DNA, the CDR3 is TGTGCCAGTAGTCCCGAAGGGACTAGCGTGGCCTACGAGCAGTACTTC. Full variable domain (outside the CDR3, taken from reference TRBV19 and TRBJ2-7): DGGITQSPKYLFRKEGQNVTLSCEQNLNHDAMYWYRQDPGQGLRLIYYSQIVNDFQKGDIAEGYSVSREKKESFPLTVTSAQKNPTAFYLCASSPEGTSVAYEQYFGPGTRLTVT.

This clone appeared once. This chain links TRBV7-2 with TRBJ2-1; 10 positions agree with TRBD2. V lost 6 bases to trimming and J lost 4 bases; unmatched junction nucleotides: 3. This CDR3 is 14 amino acids long. CDR1 SGHTA and CDR2 FQGNSA come from the germline V gene. The CDR3 DNA sequence: TGTGCCAGCAGTTATAGCGGGGGGTACAATGAGCAGTTCTTC. It translates to CASSYSGGYNEQFF.

The genes are TRBV30 and TRBJ2-1; the match to TRBD2 covers 16 bases. Looked up from germline, CDR1 is GTSNPN and CDR2 is SVGIG (reference sequence). This CDR3 has 16 amino acids. The V segment lost 3 bases and the J segment 8 bases; nucleotides outside the gene matches: 7. The CDR3 region has the DNA TGTGCCTGGAGCCCCGGGACTAGCGGGAGGGCCGATGAGCAGTTCTTC. This codes for CAWSPGTSGRADEQFF. The full variable domain, rest sourced from reference TRBV30 and TRBJ2-1, is SQTIHQWPATLVQPVGSPLSLECTVEGTSNPNLYWYRQAAGRGLQLLFYSVGIGQISSEVPQNLSASRPQDRQFILSSKKLLLSDSGFYLCAWSPGTSGRADEQFFGPGTRLTVL.

The chain links TRBV15 to TRBJ2-1; maybe TRBD2 (5 bases). Trimming left V 6 bases short and J 2 bases short, with 20 bases between. The CDR3 is 17 amino acids. Per germline, CDR1 LNHNV and CDR2 YYDKDF (reference sequence). Written as DNA, the CDR3 is TGTGCCACCAGTAGGTCGGGGTTAGCCGCCACCTACAATGAGCAGTTCTTC. This translates into CATSRSGLAATYNEQFF.

Regarding this clone: A junction end diverges from the germline sequence, so it may reflect a read error. The rearrangement joins TRBV27 to TRBJ1-5; D unclear. Germline CDR1 MNHEY, CDR2 SMNVEV (reference sequence). The CDR3 is made up of 17 amino acids. In DNA, the CDR3 is TGTGCCAGCAGTTTATCGAGGGCAGTGAAGGGCAACCAGCCCCAGCATTTT. This translates into CASSLSRAVKGNQPQHF.

The chain uses TRBV2 and TRBJ2-5; 8 bases agree with TRBD2. Germline V gives CDR1 SNHLY, CDR2 FYNNEI. The CDR3 contains 14 residues. V shed 6 bases and J 1 base; nucleotides not matched to a gene: 4. The CDR3 spells CASRATSGQETQYF. In DNA, the CDR3 is TGTGCCAGCAGAGCTACTAGCGGCCAAGAGACCCAGTACTTC. The full variable domain, rest sourced from reference TRBV2 and TRBJ2-5, is EPEVTQTPSHQVTQMGQEVILRCVPISNHLYFYWYRQILGQKVEFLVSFYNNEISEKSEIFDDQFSVERPDGSNFTLKIRSTKLEDSAMYFCASRATSGQETQYFGPGTRLLVL.

Only one count was recorded for this clone. The chain employs TRBV18 and TRBJ1-1; tentatively, D is TRBD1 (6 bases). The CDR3 has 16 amino acids. Germline V gene data show CDR1 as KGHSH and CDR2 as LQKENI. V was trimmed by 2 bases and J by 7 bases, leaving 20 bases between them. Here the CDR3 reads CASSPIPSTGFNEAFF. The CDR3 DNA follows: TGTGCCAGCTCACCAATCCCATCTACAGGGTTTAATGAAGCTTTCTTT.

The chain joins TRBV14 to TRBJ2-2; 7 bases fit TRBD1. V was clipped by 4 bases and J by 2 bases; unmatched bases: 7. The CDR3 length is 16 residues. Looked up from germline, CDR1 is SGHDN and CDR2 is FVKESK. The CDR3 spells CASSPGQEINTGELFF. In DNA form, the CDR3 reads TGTGCCAGCAGCCCCGGACAGGAGATCAACACCGGGGAGCTGTTTTTT.

The chain links TRBV4-1 to TRBJ2-1; tentatively, D is TRBD1 (6 bases). V was trimmed by 0 bases and J by 7 bases, leaving 16 bases between them. This CDR3 has 16 amino acids. Germline CDR1 and CDR2: MGHRA and YSYEKL. CDR3 DNA sequence: TGCGCCAGCAGCCAAGATCTGTGGGGGCCCAAGAATGAGCAGTTCTTC. Translating it yields CASSQDLWGPKNEQFF.

The gene calls are TRBV19 and TRBJ2-5; a weak D match, TRBD2 (6 bases). The length of the CDR3 is 15 residues. The germline gives CDR1 LNHDA, CDR2 SQIVND (reference sequence). V lost 4 bases to trimming and J lost 1 base, with 13 bases between them. CDR3 DNA: TGTGCCAGTAGTAAGGGGCAGGGAGGCCAAGAGACCCAGTACTTC. Encoded protein: CASSKGQGGQETQYF.

This sequence joins TRBV7-9 and TRBJ2-7, with D hard to call. The CDR3 runs to 15 residues. CDR1 SEHNR and CDR2 FQNEAQ come from the germline V gene (reference sequence). V was pared by 1 base and J by 2 bases, with 12 bases between. The CDR3 region is CASSLDSLSTYEQYF. As DNA, the CDR3 is TGTGCCAGCAGCTTAGACAGCTTATCCACCTACGAGCAGTACTTC. The whole variable domain, filled in from reference TRBV7-9 and TRBJ2-7, reads DTGVSQNPRHKITKRGQNVTFRCDPISEHNRLYWYRQTLGQGPEFLTYFQNEAQLEKSRLLSDRFSAERPKGSFSTLEIQRTEQGDSAMYLCASSLDSLSTYEQYFGPGTRLTVT.

This chain connects TRBV19 to TRBJ1-4, with TRBD1 identical over 7 bases. Germline V gene sequence: CDR1 LNHDA, CDR2 SQIVND (reference sequence). J was trimmed by 5 bases and V by 6 bases; bases with no gene match: 9. The CDR3 has 15 residues. The CDR3 protein is CASRKSRGINEKLFF. CDR3 DNA: TGTGCCAGTAGGAAATCCAGGGGGATCAATGAAAAACTGTTTTTT.

For the CDR3, the DNA is TGTGCCAGCAGCACAGGACCGACAACTAATGAAAAACTGTTTTTT. Its translation is CASSTGPTTNEKLFF. This sequence joins TRBV5-4 and TRBJ1-4, with D possibly being TRBD1 (5 bases). Germline CDR1 SGHNT, CDR2 YYREEE (reference sequence). This CDR3 region has 15 residues. Trimming took off 4 bases at V and 0 bases at J, with 10 bases between the two ends.

The chain recombines TRBV27 with TRBJ2-7; 13 nucleotides align to TRBD2. The junction had 4 bases not matched to a gene; V was cut back by 1 base and J by 4 bases. CDR1 and CDR2 (germline): MNHEY, SMNVEV (reference sequence). This CDR3 contains 16 residues. CDR3 nucleotide sequence: TGTGCCAGCAGTTTATTCCGGACTAGCGGGGGTTACGAGCAGTACTTC. Translating it yields CASSLFRTSGGYEQYF.

The J gene is TRBJ2-5, the V gene TRBV5-4; 10 nucleotides line up with TRBD2. Germline V CDR1 and CDR2: SGHNT, YYREEE (reference sequence). This CDR3 has 15 amino acids. V lost 1 base to trimming and J lost 5 bases; unmatched junction nucleotides: 5. For the CDR3, the DNA is TGTGCCAGCAGCTTGCGAACTAGCGGGGTTGAGACCCAGTACTTC. Translating gives CASSLRTSGVETQYF.

This chain connects TRBV12-5 to TRBJ2-5, with TRBD2 matching 7 bases. The CDR3 contains 14 residues. Germline lookup yields CDR1 LGHNT and CDR2 FRNRAP. V shed 8 bases and J 4 bases; nucleotides not matched to a gene: 10. The CDR3 protein is CASQTGLVGETQYF. The CDR3 DNA is TGTGCTAGTCAAACCGGACTAGTTGGAGAGACCCAGTACTTC.

This sequence joins TRBV19 and TRBJ2-7; TRBD1 is a possible D gene (6 bases). Germline lookup yields CDR1 LNHDA and CDR2 SQIVND (reference sequence). The V and J ends lost 5 bases and 1 base respectively, with 12 bases between them. The CDR3 is 14 amino acids. CDR3 amino acids: CASSLQGTSYEQYF. DNA for the CDR3: TGTGCCAGTAGTTTACAGGGAACTTCCTACGAGCAGTACTTC.

The chain is built from TRBV6-1 and TRBJ2-7; 8 bases line up with TRBD2. CDR1 MNHNS and CDR2 SASEGT come from the germline V gene. With V trimmed by 6 bases and J by 0 bases, 7 bases remained unmatched. The CDR3 covers 15 residues. The CDR3 region has the DNA TGTGCCAGCAGCAATAGCGGGACCCACTCCTACGAGCAGTACTTC. It translates to CASSNSGTHSYEQYF.

The chain carries TRBV10-3 and TRBJ2-4; TRBD2 matches at 10 bases. From germline, CDR1 is ENHRY and CDR2 SYGVKD. The CDR3 is 16 residues long. Trimming at V came to 7 bases and at J to 8 bases, leaving 14 bases not matched to a gene. CDR3 region: CAIKASSGGAGDIQYF. DNA of the CDR3: TGTGCCATCAAGGCGTCCAGCGGGGGGGCCGGCGACATTCAGTACTTC.

This chain connects TRBV2 to TRBJ2-5; TRBD2 matches at 11 bases. V lost 1 base, J lost 5 bases, and 12 bases stayed unmatched. The CDR3 sequence is 18 residues long. Germline V gene sequence: CDR1 SNHLY, CDR2 FYNNEI. CDR3 region: CASSEGRLAGGQRETQYF. CDR3 in DNA: TGTGCCAGCAGTGAAGGGAGGCTAGCGGGAGGCCAGAGGGAGACCCAGTACTTC.

This clone has just one count. The rearrangement uses TRBV27 and TRBJ2-7, with 8 bases matching TRBD1. Germline CDR1 reads MNHEY; CDR2 reads SMNVEV (reference sequence). V lost 4 bases and J lost 4; bases outside the gene matches: 12. The CDR3 runs to 16 residues. The CDR3 here is CASSSNRQGRPYEQYF. The CDR3 DNA sequence: TGTGCCAGCAGTTCCAACCGACAGGGGCGTCCTTACGAGCAGTACTTC.